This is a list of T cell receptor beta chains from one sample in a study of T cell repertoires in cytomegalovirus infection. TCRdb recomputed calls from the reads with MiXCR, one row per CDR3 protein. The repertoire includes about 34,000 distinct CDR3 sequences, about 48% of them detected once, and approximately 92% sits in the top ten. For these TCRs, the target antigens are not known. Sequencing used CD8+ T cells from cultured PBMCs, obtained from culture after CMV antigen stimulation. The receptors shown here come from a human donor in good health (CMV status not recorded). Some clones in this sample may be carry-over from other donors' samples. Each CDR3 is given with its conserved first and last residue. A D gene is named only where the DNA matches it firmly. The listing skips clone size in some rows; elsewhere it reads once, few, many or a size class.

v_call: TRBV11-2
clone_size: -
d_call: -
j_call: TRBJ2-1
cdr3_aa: CASSFGRVRYNEQFF
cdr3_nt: TGTGCCAGCAGCTTTGGACGGGTTAGGTACAATGAGCAGTTCTTC

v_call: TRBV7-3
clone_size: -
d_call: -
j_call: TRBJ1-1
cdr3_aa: CASSLTVTNTEAFF
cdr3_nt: TGTGCCAGCAGCTTAACAGTCACCAACACTGAAGCTTTCTTT

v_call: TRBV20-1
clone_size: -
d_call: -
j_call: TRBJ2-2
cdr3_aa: CSARDGALGNTGELFF
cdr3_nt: TGCAGTGCTCGGGACGGGGCCCTTGGGAACACCGGGGAGCTGTTTTTT

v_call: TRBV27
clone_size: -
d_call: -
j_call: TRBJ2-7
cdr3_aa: CASSLDPGTYGQYF
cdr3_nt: TGTGCCAGCAGTTTAGACCCAGGGACGTACGGGCAGTACTTC

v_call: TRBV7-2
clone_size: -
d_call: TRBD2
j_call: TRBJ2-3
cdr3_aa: CASSLAIAGGGTQYF
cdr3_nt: TGTGCCAGCAGCTTAGCCATAGCGGGGGGAGGTACGCAGTATTTT

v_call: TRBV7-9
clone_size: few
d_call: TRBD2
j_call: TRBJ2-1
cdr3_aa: CASSLASGFSYNEQFF
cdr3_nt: TGTGCCAGCAGCTTAGCTAGCGGGTTCTCCTACAATGAGCAGTTCTTC

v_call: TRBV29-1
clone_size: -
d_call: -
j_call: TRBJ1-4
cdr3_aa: CSALQGTNEKLFF
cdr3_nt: TGCAGCGCTTTACAGGGAACTAATGAAAAACTGTTTTTT

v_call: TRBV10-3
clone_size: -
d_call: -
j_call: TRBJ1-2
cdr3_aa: CAISLPGDDGYTF
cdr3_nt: TGTGCCATCAGTCTACCGGGAGATGATGGCTACACCTTC

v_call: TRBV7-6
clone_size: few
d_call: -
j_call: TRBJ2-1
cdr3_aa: CASSPWSYNEQFF
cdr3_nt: TGTGCCAGCAGTCCCTGGTCCTACAATGAGCAGTTCTTC

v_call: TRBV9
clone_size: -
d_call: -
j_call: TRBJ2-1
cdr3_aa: CASSVGLASVEQFF
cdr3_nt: TGTGCCAGCAGCGTAGGTCTAGCGAGCGTTGAGCAGTTCTTC

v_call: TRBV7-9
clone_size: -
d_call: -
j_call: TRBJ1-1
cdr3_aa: CASSFGRTANTEAFF
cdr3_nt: TGTGCCAGCAGCTTCGGACGGACAGCGAACACTGAAGCTTTCTTT

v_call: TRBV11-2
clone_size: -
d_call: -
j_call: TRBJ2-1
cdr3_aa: CASSLPSDNEQFF
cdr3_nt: TGTGCCAGCAGCTTACCCAGCGACAATGAGCAGTTCTTC

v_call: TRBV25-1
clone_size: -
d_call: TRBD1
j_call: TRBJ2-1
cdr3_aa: CASSEGTGRDNEQFF
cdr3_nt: TGTGCCAGCAGTGAGGGGACAGGGCGAGACAATGAGCAGTTCTTC

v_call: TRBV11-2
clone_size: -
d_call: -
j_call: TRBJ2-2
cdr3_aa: CASSLRGTGELFF
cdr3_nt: TGTGCCAGCAGCTTAAGGGGGACCGGGGAGCTGTTTTTT

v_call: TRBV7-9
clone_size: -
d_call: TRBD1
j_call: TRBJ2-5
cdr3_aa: CASSYGQGRVETQYF
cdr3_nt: TGTGCCAGCAGCTACGGACAGGGCAGGGTGGAGACCCAGTACTTC

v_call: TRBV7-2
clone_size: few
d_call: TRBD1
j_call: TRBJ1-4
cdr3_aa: CASSRTGFATNEKLFF
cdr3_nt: TGTGCCAGCAGCCGGACAGGGTTTGCAACTAATGAAAAACTGTTTTTT

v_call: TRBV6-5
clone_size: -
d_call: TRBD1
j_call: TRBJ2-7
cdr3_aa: CASSYSGTGSYEQYF
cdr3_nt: TGTGCCAGCAGTTACTCCGGGACAGGCTCCTACGAGCAGTACTTC

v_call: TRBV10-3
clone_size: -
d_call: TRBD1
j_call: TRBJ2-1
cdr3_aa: CASTLGTGGLNEQFF
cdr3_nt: TGTGCCAGTACTCTCGGGACAGGGGGTTTAAATGAGCAGTTCTTC

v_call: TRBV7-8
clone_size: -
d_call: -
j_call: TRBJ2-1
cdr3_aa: CASSYRAGDEQFF
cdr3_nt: TGTGCCAGCAGCTATAGGGCGGGTGATGAGCAGTTCTTC

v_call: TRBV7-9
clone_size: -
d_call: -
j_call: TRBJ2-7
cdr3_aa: CASSLVGRPSYEQYF
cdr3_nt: TGTGCCAGCAGCTTAGTCGGCAGGCCCTCCTACGAGCAGTACTTC

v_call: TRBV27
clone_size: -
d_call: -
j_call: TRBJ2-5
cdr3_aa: CASSLGLTGRPQETQYF
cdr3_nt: TGTGCCAGCAGTTTAGGTTTGACAGGGAGGCCCCAAGAGACCCAGTACTTC

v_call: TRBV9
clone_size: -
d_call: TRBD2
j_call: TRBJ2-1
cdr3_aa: CASSESSGRTNEQFF
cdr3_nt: TGTGCCAGCAGCGAGAGTAGCGGGAGAACCAATGAGCAGTTCTTC

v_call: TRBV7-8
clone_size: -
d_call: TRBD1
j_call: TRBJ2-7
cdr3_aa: CASSYPLQGLNEQYF
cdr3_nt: TGTGCCAGCAGCTACCCATTACAGGGGCTGAACGAGCAGTACTTC

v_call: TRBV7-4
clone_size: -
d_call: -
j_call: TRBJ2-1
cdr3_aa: CAVRRGAQSGSYNEQFF
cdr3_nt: TGTGCCGTACGCAGGGGCGCTCAGTCCGGCTCCTACAATGAGCAGTTCTTC

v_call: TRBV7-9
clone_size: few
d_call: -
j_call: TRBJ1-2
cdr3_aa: CASSLPPIAGAVRFNYGYTF
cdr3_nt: TGTGCCAGCAGCTTACCCCCGATTGCCGGGGCAGTTAGGTTTAACTATGGCTACACCTTC

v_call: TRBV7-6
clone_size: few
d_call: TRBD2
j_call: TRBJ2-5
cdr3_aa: CASSLAEFWGGYQETQYF
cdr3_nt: TGTGCCAGCAGCTTAGCGGAGTTCTGGGGAGGGTACCAAGAGACCCAGTACTTC

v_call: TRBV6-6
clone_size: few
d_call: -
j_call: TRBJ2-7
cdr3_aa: CASTAGFSYEQYF
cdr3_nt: TGTGCCAGCACGGCGGGTTTCTCCTACGAGCAGTACTTC

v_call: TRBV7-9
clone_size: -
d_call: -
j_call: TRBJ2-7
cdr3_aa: CASSLAGQSYEQYF
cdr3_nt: TGTGCCAGCAGCTTAGCGGGGCAGTCCTACGAGCAGTACTTC

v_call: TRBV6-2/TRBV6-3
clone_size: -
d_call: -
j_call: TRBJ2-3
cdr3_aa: CASSGAGVSGDTQYF
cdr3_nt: TGTGCCAGCAGTGGAGCCGGCGTTAGTGGAGATACGCAGTATTTT

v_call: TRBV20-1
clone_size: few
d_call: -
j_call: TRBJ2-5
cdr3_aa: CSAGDSLQETQYF
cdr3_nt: TGCAGTGCTGGGGACTCGCTCCAAGAGACCCAGTACTTC

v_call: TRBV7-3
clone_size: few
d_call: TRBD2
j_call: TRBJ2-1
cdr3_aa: CASSLEGGRQWEQFF
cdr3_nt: TGTGCCAGCAGCTTAGAGGGAGGGCGGCAATGGGAGCAGTTCTTC

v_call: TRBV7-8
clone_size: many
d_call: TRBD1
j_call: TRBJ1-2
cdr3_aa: CASSTRRQGTYGYTF
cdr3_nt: TGTGCCAGCAGCACTAGAAGACAGGGGACCTATGGCTACACCTTC

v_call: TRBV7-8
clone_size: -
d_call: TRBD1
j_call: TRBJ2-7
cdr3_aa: CASSLDRDEQYF
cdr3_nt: TGTGCCAGCAGCCTCGACAGGGACGAGCAGTACTTC

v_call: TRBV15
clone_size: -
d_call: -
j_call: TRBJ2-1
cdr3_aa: CATSRGGEVNEQFF
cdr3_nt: TGTGCCACCAGCAGGGGCGGGGAAGTGAATGAGCAGTTCTTC

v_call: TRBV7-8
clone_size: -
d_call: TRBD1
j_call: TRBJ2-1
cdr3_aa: CASSLVRDRVGGEQFF
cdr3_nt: TGTGCCAGCAGCTTAGTGAGGGACAGGGTCGGAGGTGAGCAGTTCTTC

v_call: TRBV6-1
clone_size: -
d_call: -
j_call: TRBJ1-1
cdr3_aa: CASSKWGGGTNTEAFF
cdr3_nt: TGTGCCAGCAGTAAATGGGGGGGAGGGACGAACACTGAAGCTTTCTTT

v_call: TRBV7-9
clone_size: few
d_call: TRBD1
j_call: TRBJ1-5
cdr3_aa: CASSPDGTGNNQPQHF
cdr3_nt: TGTGCCAGCAGCCCCGACGGGACAGGGAATAATCAGCCCCAGCATTTT

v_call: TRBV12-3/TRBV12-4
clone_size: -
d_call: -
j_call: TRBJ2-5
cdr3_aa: CASSFLALETQYF
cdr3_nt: TGTGCCAGCAGTTTCCTCGCTCTAGAGACCCAGTACTTC

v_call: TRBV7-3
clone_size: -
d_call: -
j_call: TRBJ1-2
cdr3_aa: CASSFEGSGYTF
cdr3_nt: TGTGCCAGCAGCTTCGAAGGCTCTGGCTACACCTTC

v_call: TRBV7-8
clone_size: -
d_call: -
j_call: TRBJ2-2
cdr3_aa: CASSPRHSNTGELFF
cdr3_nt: TGTGCCAGCAGCCCCCGACATTCCAACACCGGGGAGCTGTTTTTT

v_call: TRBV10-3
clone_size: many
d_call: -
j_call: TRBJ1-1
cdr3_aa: CAISDLHQERAEAFF
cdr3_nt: TGTGCCATCAGTGATTTGCACCAAGAGCGGGCTGAAGCTTTCTTT

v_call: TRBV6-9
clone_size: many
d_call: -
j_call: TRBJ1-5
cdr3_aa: CASTSFPDRKRDQPQHF
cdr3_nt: TGTGCCAGCACCTCCTTTCCTGACAGAAAGAGGGATCAGCCCCAGCATTTT

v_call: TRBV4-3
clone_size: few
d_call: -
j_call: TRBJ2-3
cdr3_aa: CASSPSLGTDTQYF
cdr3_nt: TGCGCCAGCAGCCCTAGTTTGGGCACAGATACGCAGTATTTT

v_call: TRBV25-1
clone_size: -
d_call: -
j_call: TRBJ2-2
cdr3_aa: CASSEYAPLTGELFF
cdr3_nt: TGTGCCAGCAGTGAATATGCCCCACTTACCGGGGAGCTGTTTTTT

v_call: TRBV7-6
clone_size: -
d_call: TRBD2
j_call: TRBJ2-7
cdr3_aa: CASSTRGLAGRYEQYF
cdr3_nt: TGTGCCAGCAGCACTAGGGGACTAGCGGGAAGATACGAGCAGTACTTC

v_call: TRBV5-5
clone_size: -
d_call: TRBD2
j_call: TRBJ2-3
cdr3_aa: CASSQLAGGTDTQYF
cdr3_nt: TGTGCCAGCAGCCAGCTAGCGGGGGGCACAGATACGCAGTATTTT

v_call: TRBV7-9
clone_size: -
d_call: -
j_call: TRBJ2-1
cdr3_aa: CASRPGQNDNEQFF
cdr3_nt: TGTGCCAGCAGACCTGGACAAAACGACAATGAGCAGTTCTTC

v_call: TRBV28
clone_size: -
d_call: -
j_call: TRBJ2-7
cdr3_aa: CASSSVRSYEQYF
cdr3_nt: TGTGCCAGCAGTTCCGTCCGATCCTACGAGCAGTACTTC

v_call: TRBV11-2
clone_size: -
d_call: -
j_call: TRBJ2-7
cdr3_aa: CASSYHSYEQYF
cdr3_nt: TGTGCCAGCAGCTATCATTCCTACGAGCAGTACTTC

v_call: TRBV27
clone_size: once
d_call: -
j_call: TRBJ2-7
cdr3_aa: CASSPKGGPREQYF
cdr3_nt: TGTGCCAGCAGCCCCAAGGGGGGGCCGAGGGAGCAGTACTTC

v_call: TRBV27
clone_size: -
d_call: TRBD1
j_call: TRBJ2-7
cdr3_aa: CASSPAGGEAAYEQYF
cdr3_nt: TGTGCCAGCAGTCCGGCAGGGGGCGAGGCGGCCTACGAGCAGTACTTC

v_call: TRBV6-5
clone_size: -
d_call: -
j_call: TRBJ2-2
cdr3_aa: CASSATGSRSLNTGELFF
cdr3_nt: TGTGCCAGCAGTGCTACAGGGTCAAGATCACTGAACACCGGGGAGCTGTTTTTT

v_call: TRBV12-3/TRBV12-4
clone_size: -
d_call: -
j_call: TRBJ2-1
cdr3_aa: CASLSGGYSYNEQFF
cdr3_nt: TGTGCCAGCCTCTCTGGGGGCTACTCCTACAATGAGCAGTTCTTC

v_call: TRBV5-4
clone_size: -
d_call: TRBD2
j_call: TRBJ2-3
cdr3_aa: CASSSREGQDTQYF
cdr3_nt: TGTGCCAGCAGCTCCCGGGAGGGGCAAGATACGCAGTATTTT

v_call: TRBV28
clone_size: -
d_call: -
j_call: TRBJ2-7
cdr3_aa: CASSSVTRGDYEQYF
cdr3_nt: TGTGCCAGCAGTTCCGTCACCAGGGGAGATTACGAGCAGTACTTC

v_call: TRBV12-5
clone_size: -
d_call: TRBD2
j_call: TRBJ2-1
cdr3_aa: CASGLGPLRESNEQFF
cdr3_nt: TGTGCTAGTGGCCTGGGCCCCCTGCGGGAGAGTAATGAGCAGTTCTTC

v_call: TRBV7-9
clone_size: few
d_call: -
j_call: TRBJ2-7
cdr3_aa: CASSSYEGALRAQYF
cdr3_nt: TGTGCCAGCAGCTCTTATGAGGGTGCCCTCCGTGCGCAGTACTTC

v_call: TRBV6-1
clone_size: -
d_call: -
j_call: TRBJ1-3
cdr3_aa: CASWDGSSGNTIYF
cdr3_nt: TGTGCCAGTTGGGACGGGTCCTCTGGAAACACCATATATTTT

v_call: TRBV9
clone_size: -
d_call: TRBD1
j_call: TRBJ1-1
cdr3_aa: CASSVGTGSNTEAFF
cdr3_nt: TGTGCCAGCAGCGTGGGGACAGGCAGCAACACTGAAGCTTTCTTT